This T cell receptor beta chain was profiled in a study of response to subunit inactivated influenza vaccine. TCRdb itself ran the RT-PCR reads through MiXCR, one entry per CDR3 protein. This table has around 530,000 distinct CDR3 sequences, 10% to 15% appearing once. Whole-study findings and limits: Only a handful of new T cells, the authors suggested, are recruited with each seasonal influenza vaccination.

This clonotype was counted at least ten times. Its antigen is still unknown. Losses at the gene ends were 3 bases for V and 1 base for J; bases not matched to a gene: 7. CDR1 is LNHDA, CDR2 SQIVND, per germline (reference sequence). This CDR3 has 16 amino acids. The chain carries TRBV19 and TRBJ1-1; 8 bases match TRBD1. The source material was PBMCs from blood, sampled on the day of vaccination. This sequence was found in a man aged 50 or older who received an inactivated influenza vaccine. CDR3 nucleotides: TGTGCCAGTAGTATTGCACAGGGGGTGTGGAACACTGAAGCTTTCTTT. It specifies CASSIAQGVWNTEAFF.